The entry below gives a single T cell receptor beta chain sequence along with its context. Its antigen remains unknown. The CDR3 is 11 amino acids. The germline CDR1 and CDR2 sequences are SQVTM and ANQGSEA. V lost 7 bases to trimming and J lost 7 bases, with 10 bases between them. These data are taken from a study of cytomegalovirus exposure and HLA in healthy donors. This cohort consisted of healthy bone marrow donors. This PCR relied on a set of 60 Vbeta primers and 13 Jbeta primers. The protocol was immunoSEQ multiplex PCR, while the TCRdb copy is restricted to in-frame clones and leaves out a portion. The sample lists about 140,000 clones, 65% to 85% occurring once. Overall study results and limits: Associated with cytomegalovirus, according to the listing, were 150 to 200 TCR beta chains.

The sequencing sample was made of PBMCs. The TCR comes from a male donor in good health and CMV-seronegative. This chain joins TRBV29-1 and TRBJ2-2; D is perhaps TRBD1 (6 bases). The CDR3 coding sequence is TGCAGCGCTGGGGGCGTCGGGGAGCTGTTTTTT. Translation: CSAGGVGELFF.